The clone carrying this T cell receptor beta chain has just a few counts. The antigen remains undetermined. This sample is part of a study of blood T cells in healthy people across ages. About the study: Capturing about one barcoded beta molecule per two T cells was achieved by template switching.

Overall study findings and caveats: Among T cells, TCR beta diversity per million cells dropped roughly linearly as age rose.

A second about 7 to 12 cycle PCR used barcoded and J-beta primers. Each cDNA molecule, via a template-switch adaptor with 12 random nucleotides, was tagged. TCRdb fed the 5' RACE reads into MiXCR, producing one record per CDR3 protein. The repertoire includes 1.8 million or so distinct CDR3 sequences, 35% to 50% of them detected once, and around 23% sits in the top ten. V lost 3 bases to trimming and J lost 5 bases, with 10 bases between them. CDR1 and CDR2 from the germline V gene are DFQATT and SNEGSKA (reference sequence). CDR3 size: 12 residues. This receptor was identified in a human donor in good health. What was sequenced was blood. This chain uses TRBV20-1 with TRBJ1-2; TRBD1 might be the D (6 bases). The CDR3 here is CSARRGGYGYTF. The CDR3 coding sequence is TGCAGTGCTAGGAGAGGGGGATATGGCTACACCTTC.